One and the same sample provided the 25 T cell receptor beta chains below, sequenced in a study of blood T cell repertoires in COVID-19. Sequenced by immunoSEQ multiplex PCR; TCRdb stores in-frame clones only, minus some. The sample yields roughly 250,000 clones, approximately 78% seen once. The source material was peripheral blood. Receptors originate from a woman aged 55-69 years with active or convalescent COVID-19.

The chain recombines TRBV7-7 with TRBJ2-1; D gene ambiguous. Germline CDR1 and CDR2: SSHAT and FNYEAQ (reference sequence). CDR3 length: 14 amino acids. V was clipped by 4 bases and J by 7 bases, with 14 bases between them. The CDR3 loop reads CASSSSLALNEQFF. DNA for the CDR3: TGTGCCAGCAGCTCTTCGTTGGCCCTTAATGAGCAGTTCTTC.

The J gene is TRBJ1-2, the V gene TRBV19; D is undetermined. The germline V gene encodes CDR1 LNHDA and CDR2 SQIVND (reference sequence). The V end lost 7 bases, the J end lost 3 bases, and 18 bases lay between the germline ends. The CDR3 contains 15 residues. DNA of the CDR3: TGTGCCAGTACCCCCTTATATAGGGAGGACTATGGCTACACCTTC. It translates to CASTPLYREDYGYTF.

The chain combines TRBV3-1 (or the pseudogene TRBV3-2) with TRBJ1-4; 7 bases map to TRBD1. Germline V gene data show CDR1 as LGHDT and CDR2 as YNNKEL (reference sequence). CDR3 size: 15 residues. V shed 1 base, J shed 4 bases, and the junction held 3 bases outside the gene matches. The CDR3 reads CASSQGTGYNEKLFF. CDR3 bases: TGTGCCAGCAGCCAAGGGACAGGCTATAATGAAAAACTGTTTTTT.

This clone was seen at least ten times. J is TRBJ1-6 and V is TRBV24-1, with TRBD1 matching 8 bases. In germline, CDR1 is KGHDR, CDR2 SFDVKD. CDR3 length equals 17 residues. With V trimmed by 2 bases and J by 6 bases, 8 bases remained unmatched. CDR3 amino acids: CATSDSPDRDPNSPLHF. CDR3 DNA sequence: TGTGCCACCAGTGATTCACCGGACAGGGACCCTAATTCACCCCTCCACTTT.

V usage is TRBV20-1 and J usage is TRBJ1-1; D is undetermined. The CDR3 is 11 amino acids. With 5 bases removed from V and 5 bases from J, the gap between germline ends came to 9 bases. CDR1 and CDR2 from the germline V gene are DFQATT and SNEGSKA (reference sequence). CDR3 nucleotide sequence: TGCAGTGCTCCTTCGGGGACTGAAGCTTTCTTT. This sequence encodes CSAPSGTEAFF.

V usage is TRBV30 and J usage is TRBJ1-1, with 7 nucleotides matching TRBD1. This CDR3 has 15 residues. Per germline, CDR1 GTSNPN and CDR2 SVGIG (reference sequence). V shed 2 bases and J 3 bases; nucleotides not matched to a gene: 9. The CDR3 DNA follows: TGTGCCTGGAGTATCCCGACAGGGTGGGACACTGAAGCTTTCTTT. It translates to CAWSIPTGWDTEAFF.

The chain employs TRBV5-1 and TRBJ2-7; 13 nucleotides match TRBD2. Germline V gene lookup returns CDR1 SGHRS and CDR2 YFSETQ. V lost 3 bases and J lost 0; bases outside the gene matches: 6. The length of the CDR3 is 17 residues. The CDR3 here is CASSSRTSGGSSYEQYF. CDR3 nucleotide sequence: TGCGCCAGCAGCTCCCGGACTAGCGGGGGTAGCTCCTACGAGCAGTACTTC.

This clone was found once. This rearrangement joins TRBV3-1 (or the pseudogene TRBV3-2) to TRBJ2-3; tentatively, D is TRBD2 (5 bases). V lost 5 bases to trimming and J lost 5 bases, with 11 bases between them. There are 13 residues in the CDR3. Germline CDR1 reads LGHDT; CDR2 reads YNNKEL (reference sequence). The CDR3, as DNA: TGTGCCAGCAGCAACGGACGGGGAGATACGCAGTATTTT. It encodes CASSNGRGDTQYF.

The rearrangement joins TRBV5-1 to TRBJ2-5; D perhaps matches TRBD2 (6 bases). The V gene lost 4 bases and the J gene lost 2 bases, with 21 bases spanning the gap. Germline V gene sequence: CDR1 SGHRS, CDR2 YFSETQ. CDR3 size: 17 residues. For the CDR3, the DNA is TGCGCCAGCAGCCCAATGGTGGGTTGGGGGGAGCAAGAGACCCAGTACTTC. This sequence encodes CASSPMVGWGEQETQYF.

The gene calls are TRBV29-1 and TRBJ1-1; TRBD1 agrees at 8 bases. The CDR3 covers 14 residues. The V segment lost 4 bases and the J segment 3 bases; nucleotides outside the gene matches: 7. Germline loops: CDR1 SQVTM, CDR2 ANQGSEA. The CDR3 sequence: CSVAARGQYTEAFF. DNA of the CDR3: TGCAGCGTTGCGGCCAGGGGGCAGTACACTGAAGCTTTCTTT. The full variable domain, completed using reference TRBV29-1 and TRBJ1-1, is SAVISQKPSRDICQRGTSLTIQCQVDSQVTMMFWYRQQPGQSLTLIATANQGSEATYESGFVIDKFPISRPNLTFSTLTVSNMSPEDSSIYLCSVAARGQYTEAFFGQGTRLTVV.

The rearrangement links TRBV2 to TRBJ1-2; the match to TRBD1 covers 9 bases. In germline, CDR1 is SNHLY, CDR2 FYNNEI. Germline trimming cut 7 bases from V and 7 bases from J; bases unmatched to any gene: 7. CDR3 length: 13 residues. CDR3 bases: TGTGCCAGCAACTCCCCACAGGGGGCTGGCTACACCTTC. It is translated as CASNSPQGAGYTF.

The V gene is TRBV30, the J gene TRBJ1-1, with D possibly being TRBD1 (6 bases). Looked up from germline, CDR1 is GTSNPN and CDR2 is SVGIG (reference sequence). V lost 0 bases to trimming and J lost 5 bases, with 10 bases between them. There are 13 residues in the CDR3. The CDR3 loop reads CAWSVGGGTEAFF. The CDR3 DNA follows: TGTGCCTGGAGTGTAGGGGGGGGAACTGAAGCTTTCTTT.

This clone was found once. The CDR3 region has the DNA TGCAGCGTTACCGGGACAGGGGGAAGCACAGATACGCAGTATTTT. Translated: CSVTGTGGSTDTQYF. The chain has TRBV29-1 and TRBJ2-3; 11 nucleotides align to TRBD1. Germline CDR1 reads SQVTM; CDR2 reads ANQGSEA. This CDR3 region has 15 residues. V dropped 5 bases and J dropped 0; count of bases not matched to a gene: 4.

The CDR3 DNA is TGCAGCACGCCCGGGACAGGTAAAGGCTACACCTTC. It specifies CSTPGTGKGYTF. The chain joins TRBV29-1 to TRBJ1-2; 8 nucleotides line up with TRBD1. This CDR3 has 12 amino acids. V dropped 8 bases and J dropped 8; count of bases not matched to a gene: 10. Germline V gives CDR1 SQVTM, CDR2 ANQGSEA. The whole variable domain, filled in from reference TRBV29-1 and TRBJ1-2, reads SAVISQKPSRDICQRGTSLTIQCQVDSQVTMMFWYRQQPGQSLTLIATANQGSEATYESGFVIDKFPISRPNLTFSTLTVSNMSPEDSSIYLCSTPGTGKGYTFGSGTRLTVV.

The chain links TRBV6-5 to TRBJ2-1; TRBD2 aligns across 8 bases. CDR1 MNHEY and CDR2 SVGAGI come from the germline V gene. The junction had 3 bases not matched to a gene; V was cut back by 0 bases and J by 5 bases. This CDR3 region has 15 residues. The DNA of the CDR3 is TGTGCCAGCAGTTACTCCCAGCGGGGGAACAATGAGCAGTTCTTC. Residues: CASSYSQRGNNEQFF.

A word on this clone: At the DNA level, this CDR3 is encoded by other sequences in the same sample as well. This sequence joins TRBV5-1 and TRBJ1-1, with 7 bases that match TRBD1. After removal of 3 bases from V and 4 bases from J, the junction contained 6 bases not matched to a gene. This CDR3 is 14 amino acids long. CDR1 and CDR2 (germline): SGHRS, YFSETQ. This CDR3 is CASSWTGGSTEAFF. The CDR3 DNA reads TGCGCCAGCAGCTGGACAGGCGGAAGCACTGAAGCTTTCTTT.

The chain carries TRBV7-3 and TRBJ2-3, with 9 bases that match TRBD2. The V gene end was trimmed by 5 bases and the J gene end by 2 bases; junction bases not matched to a gene: 5. This CDR3 contains 15 residues. Germline loops: CDR1 SGHTA, CDR2 FQGTGA. The CDR3 nucleotides read TGTGCCAGCAGCCCGGGACTAGCCCTCACAGATACGCAGTATTTT. Its translation is CASSPGLALTDTQYF.

J is TRBJ2-5 and V is TRBV3-1 (or the pseudogene TRBV3-2); D ambiguous. CDR1 is LGHDT and CDR2 is YNNKEL in the germline V gene (reference sequence). The CDR3 totals 15 residues. The ends were cut back, 2 bases at V and 2 bases at J, with 12 bases in the middle. CDR3 loop: CASSQMAGSQETQYF. Here the CDR3 DNA reads TGTGCCAGCAGCCAAATGGCAGGCAGTCAAGAGACCCAGTACTTC.

This sequence joins TRBV7-6 and TRBJ2-3; 13 nucleotides line up with TRBD2. Losses at the gene ends were 5 bases for V and 10 bases for J; bases not matched to a gene: 12. Germline V gene sequence: CDR1 SGHVS, CDR2 FNYEAQ. The CDR3 extends over 16 amino acids. CDR3 protein: CASSKRLAGGLSAQYF. CDR3 nucleotide sequence: TGTGCCAGCAGCAAAAGACTAGCGGGGGGCCTCTCGGCGCAGTATTTT. The variable domain in full, completed from reference TRBV7-6 and TRBJ2-3, reads GAGVSQSPRYKVTKRGQDVALRCDPISGHVSLYWYRQALGQGPEFLTYFNYEAQQDKSGLPNDRFSAERPEGSISTLTIQRTEQRDSAMYRCASSKRLAGGLSAQYFGPGTRLTVL.

This chain connects TRBV6-2 or TRBV6-3 to TRBJ1-1, with TRBD1 identical over 7 bases. Germline values: CDR1 MNHEY, CDR2 SVGEGT. The V segment lost 1 base and the J segment 2 bases; nucleotides outside the gene matches: 4. The CDR3 is made up of 15 amino acids. DNA for the CDR3: TGTGCCAGCAGTTACTTGGCAGGGGGTAACACTGAAGCTTTCTTT. Translation: CASSYLAGGNTEAFF.

The genes are TRBV19 and TRBJ1-2; perhaps TRBD1 as D (5 bases). This CDR3 region has 15 residues. The V end was cut by 0 bases, the J end by 2 bases, with 10 bases between. Germline V lookup: CDR1 LNHDA, CDR2 SQIVND (reference sequence). The CDR3 coding sequence is TGTGCCAGTAGTATAGATCGTAGACAGAACTATGGCTACACCTTC. Its protein product is CASSIDRRQNYGYTF.

CDR3 in amino acids: CATSDSNGDTQYF. CDR3 DNA sequence: TGTGCCACCAGTGATTCAAACGGAGATACGCAGTATTTT. The chain joins TRBV24-1 to TRBJ2-3; D unclear. Germline CDR1 and CDR2: KGHDR and SFDVKD. This CDR3 contains 13 residues. Between the trimmed V and J ends, which lost 2 bases and 5 bases, there was a span of 7 bases.

This clone has only one observation. This chain connects TRBV21-1 to TRBJ2-5; the table's D call TRBD2 went unverified against the DNA. TRBV21-1 is tagged as a pseudogene. This CDR3 spans 14 amino acids. This CDR3 is CARSPPGGQETQYF. The DNA for the CDR3 is TGTGCCAGGAGCCCCCCGGGAGGACAAGAGACCCAGTACTTC.

CDR3 bases: TGTGCCAGCAGTGTTCCTCCCGGGGAGCTGTTTTTT. Protein sequence: CASSVPPGELFF. The gene calls are TRBV2 and TRBJ2-2; D not resolved. Per germline, CDR1 SNHLY and CDR2 FYNNEI. The CDR3 totals 12 residues. The V and J ends lost 4 bases and 6 bases respectively, with 6 bases between them. The whole variable domain, remainder taken from reference TRBV2 and TRBJ2-2, is EPEVTQTPSHQVTQMGQEVILRCVPISNHLYFYWYRQILGQKVEFLVSFYNNEISEKSEIFDDQFSVERPDGSNFTLKIRSTKLEDSAMYFCASSVPPGELFFGEGSRLTVL.

The V and J genes are TRBV18 and TRBJ1-1; TRBD1 matches 11 bases. The junction had 5 bases not matched to a gene; V was cut back by 4 bases and J by 4 bases. Looked up from germline, CDR1 is KGHSH and CDR2 is LQKENI. The CDR3 has 15 residues. CDR3 DNA: TGTGCCAGCTCACTCGGACAGGGGGCTGTCACTGAAGCTTTCTTT. Its translation is CASSLGQGAVTEAFF. The variable domain in full, with the rest retrieved from reference TRBV18 and TRBJ1-1, is NAGVMQNPRHLVRRRGQEARLRCSPMKGHSHVYWYRQLPEEGLKFMVYLQKENIIDESGMPKERFSAEFPKEGPSILRIQQVVRGDSAAYFCASSLGQGAVTEAFFGQGTRLTVV.